The entry that follows covers one T cell receptor beta chain sequence. The data are from a study of blood T cell repertoires in COVID-19. Study background: Acute-phase and convalescent COVID-19 samples originated in the United States, Italy and Spain. Sources were T cells, B-cell-depleted T cells, or PBMCs; the material itself was cDNA or gDNA.

The junction had 8 bases not matched to a gene; V was cut back by 4 bases and J by 3 bases. The CDR3 runs 15 residues. The germline V gene has CDR1 SGHNT and CDR2 YYREEE (reference sequence). Original analysis: By means of reference gene primer amplification, nucleated cell counts were estimated. TCRdb's copy holds only in-frame clones and misses some; the assay was immunoSEQ multiplex PCR. The V and J calls and clone size were taken over from that table, and D and trimming were inferred from the DNA. The sample has 150,000 to 200,000 clones, over 75% seen once. The sequence was obtained from a man in his 70s with acute or convalescent COVID-19. The V gene is TRBV5-4, the J gene TRBJ1-1; 8 nucleotides line up with TRBD1. The sequenced material came from peripheral blood. This chain's CDR3 is CASSAQQGEYTEAFF. The CDR3 DNA sequence: TGTGCCAGCAGCGCCCAACAGGGGGAGTACACTGAAGCTTTCTTT.